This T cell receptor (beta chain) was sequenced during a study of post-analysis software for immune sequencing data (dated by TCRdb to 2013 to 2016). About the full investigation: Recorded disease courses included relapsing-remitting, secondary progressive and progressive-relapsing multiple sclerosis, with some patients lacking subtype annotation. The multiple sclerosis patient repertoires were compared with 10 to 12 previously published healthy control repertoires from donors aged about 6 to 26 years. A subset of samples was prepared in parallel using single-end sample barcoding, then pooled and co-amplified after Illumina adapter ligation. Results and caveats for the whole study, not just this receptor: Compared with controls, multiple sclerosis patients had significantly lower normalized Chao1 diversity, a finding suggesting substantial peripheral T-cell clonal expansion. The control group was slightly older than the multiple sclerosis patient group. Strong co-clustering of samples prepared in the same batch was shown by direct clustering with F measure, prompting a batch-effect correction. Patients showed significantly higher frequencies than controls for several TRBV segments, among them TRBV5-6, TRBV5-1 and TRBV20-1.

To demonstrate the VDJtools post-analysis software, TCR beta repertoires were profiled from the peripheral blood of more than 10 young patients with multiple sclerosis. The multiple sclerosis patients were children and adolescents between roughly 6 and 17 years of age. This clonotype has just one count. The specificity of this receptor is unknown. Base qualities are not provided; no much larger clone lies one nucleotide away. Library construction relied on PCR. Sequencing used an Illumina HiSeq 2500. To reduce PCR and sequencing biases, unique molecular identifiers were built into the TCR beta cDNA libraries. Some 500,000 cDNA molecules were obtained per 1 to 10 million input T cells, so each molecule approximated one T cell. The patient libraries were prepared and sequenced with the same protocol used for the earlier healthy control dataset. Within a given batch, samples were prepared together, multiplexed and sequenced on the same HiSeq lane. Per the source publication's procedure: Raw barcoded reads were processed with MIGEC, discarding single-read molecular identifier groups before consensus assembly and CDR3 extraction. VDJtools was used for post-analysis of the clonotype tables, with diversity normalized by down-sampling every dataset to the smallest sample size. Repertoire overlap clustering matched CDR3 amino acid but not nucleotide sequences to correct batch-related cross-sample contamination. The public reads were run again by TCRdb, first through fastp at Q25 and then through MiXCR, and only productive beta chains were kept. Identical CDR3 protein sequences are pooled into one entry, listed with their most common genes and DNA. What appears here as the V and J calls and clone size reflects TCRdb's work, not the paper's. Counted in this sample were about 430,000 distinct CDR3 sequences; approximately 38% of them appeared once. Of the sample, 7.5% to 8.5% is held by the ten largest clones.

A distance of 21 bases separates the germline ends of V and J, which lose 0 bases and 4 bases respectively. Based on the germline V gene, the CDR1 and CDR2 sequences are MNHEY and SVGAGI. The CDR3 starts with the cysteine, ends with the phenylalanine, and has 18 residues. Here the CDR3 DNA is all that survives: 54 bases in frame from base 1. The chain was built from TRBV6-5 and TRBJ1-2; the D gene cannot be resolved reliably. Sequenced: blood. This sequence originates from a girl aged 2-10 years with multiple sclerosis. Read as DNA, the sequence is TGTGCCAGCAGTTACTCAAGAATCTCTTCATGGACGGGCTATGGCTACACCTTC. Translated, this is CASSYSRISSWTGYGYTF.